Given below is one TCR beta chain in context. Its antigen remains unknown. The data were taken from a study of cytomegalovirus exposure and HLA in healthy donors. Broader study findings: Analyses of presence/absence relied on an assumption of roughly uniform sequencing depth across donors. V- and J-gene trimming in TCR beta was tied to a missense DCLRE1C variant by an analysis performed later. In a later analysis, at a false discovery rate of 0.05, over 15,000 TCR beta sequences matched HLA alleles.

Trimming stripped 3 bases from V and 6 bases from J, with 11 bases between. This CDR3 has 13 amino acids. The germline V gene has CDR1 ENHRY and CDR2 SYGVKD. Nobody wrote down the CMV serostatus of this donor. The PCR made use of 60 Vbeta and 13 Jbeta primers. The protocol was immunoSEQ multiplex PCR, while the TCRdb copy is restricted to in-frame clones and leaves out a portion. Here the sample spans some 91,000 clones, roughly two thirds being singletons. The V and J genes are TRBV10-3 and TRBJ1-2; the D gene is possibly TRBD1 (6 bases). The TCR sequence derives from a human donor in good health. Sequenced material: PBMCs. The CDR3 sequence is CAISDRGDNGYTF. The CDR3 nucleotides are TGTGCCATCAGTGACAGGGGAGATAATGGCTACACCTTC.